This TCR beta chain comes out of a study of T cells in Graves' hyperthyroidism and ophthalmopathy. Across the whole study: Any treatment followed the collection of peripheral blood at initial diagnosis. Notes on the study in general: Stable hyperthyroidism and ophthalmopathy were separated using 13 V-J signatures.

This clonotype was counted a single time. What it recognizes is unknown. Germline lookup yields CDR1 MDHEN and CDR2 SYDVKM. Trimming left V 3 bases short and J 1 base short, with 15 bases between. The length of the CDR3 is 17 residues. The investigators amplified TCR beta CDR3 regions from RNA transcripts. Using the HTBI primer set, a first-round RT-PCR was run on the TCR CDR3. TCRdb processed the multiplex PCR reads anew with MiXCR; each CDR3 protein has one entry. The top ten hold about 4% of the sample, which has around 350,000 distinct CDR3 sequences, approximately 19% seen once. V usage is TRBV28 and J usage is TRBJ2-2; D is perhaps TRBD2 (5 bases). This clonotype originated in a woman aged 18-35 years with Graves' hyperthyroidism. Input material: blood. CDR3 nucleotide sequence: TGTGCCAGCAGTTTTCCTGGGAGCGGCGGGAACACCGGGGAGCTGTTTTTT. It is translated as CASSFPGSGGNTGELFF.